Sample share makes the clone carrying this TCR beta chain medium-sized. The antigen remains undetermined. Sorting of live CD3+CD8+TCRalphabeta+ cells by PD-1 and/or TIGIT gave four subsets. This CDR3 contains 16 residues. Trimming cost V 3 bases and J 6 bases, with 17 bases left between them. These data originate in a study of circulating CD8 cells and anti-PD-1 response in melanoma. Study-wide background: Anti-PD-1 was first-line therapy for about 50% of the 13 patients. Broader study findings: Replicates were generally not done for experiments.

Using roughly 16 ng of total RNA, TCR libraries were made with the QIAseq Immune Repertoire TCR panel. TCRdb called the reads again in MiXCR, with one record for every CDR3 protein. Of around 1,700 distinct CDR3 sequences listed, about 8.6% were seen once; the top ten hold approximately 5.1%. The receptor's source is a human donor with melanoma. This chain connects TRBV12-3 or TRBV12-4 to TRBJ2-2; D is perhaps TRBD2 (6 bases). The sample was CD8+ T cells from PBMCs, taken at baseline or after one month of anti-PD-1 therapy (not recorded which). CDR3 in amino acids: CASSFGGPSSAGELFF. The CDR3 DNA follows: TGTGCCAGCAGTTTCGGGGGTCCGTCATCCGCCGGGGAGCTGTTTTTT.